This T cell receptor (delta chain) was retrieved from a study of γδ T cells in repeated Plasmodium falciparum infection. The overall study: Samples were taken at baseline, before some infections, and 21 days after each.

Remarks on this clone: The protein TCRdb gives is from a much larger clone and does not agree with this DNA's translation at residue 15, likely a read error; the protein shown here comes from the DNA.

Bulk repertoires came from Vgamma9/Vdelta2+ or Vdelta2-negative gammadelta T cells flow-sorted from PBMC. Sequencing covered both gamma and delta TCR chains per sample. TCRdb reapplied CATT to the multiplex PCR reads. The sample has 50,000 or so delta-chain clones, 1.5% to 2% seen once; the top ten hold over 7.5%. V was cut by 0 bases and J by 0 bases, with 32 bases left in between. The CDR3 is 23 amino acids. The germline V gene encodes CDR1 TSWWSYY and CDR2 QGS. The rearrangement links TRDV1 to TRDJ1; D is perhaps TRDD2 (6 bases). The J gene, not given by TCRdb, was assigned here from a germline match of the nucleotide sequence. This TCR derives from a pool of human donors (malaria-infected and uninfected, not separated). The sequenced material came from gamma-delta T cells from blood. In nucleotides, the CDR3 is TGTGCTCTTGGGGAACTTCCACTCCTACGAGGGGGGTGGGATCCAGCGTACACCGATAAACTCATCTTT. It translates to CALGELPLLRGGWDPAYTDKLIF.